This T cell receptor (beta chain) was found in a study of blood T cell repertoires in COVID-19. Study details: Specimens from acute and convalescent COVID-19 originated in the United States, Italy and Spain. T cells, B-cell-depleted T cells, or PBMCs provided the cDNA or gDNA that served as material.

Germline-derived CDR1 and CDR2 are LNHNV and YYDKDF (reference sequence). The V segment lost 1 base and the J segment 7 bases; nucleotides outside the gene matches: 12. The CDR3 contains 16 residues. In the study's own analysis: Estimation of nucleated cell counts was performed using reference gene primer amplification. Sequenced by immunoSEQ multiplex PCR; TCRdb stores in-frame clones only, minus some. V and J calls and clone size follow that table, whereas D and trimming were derived from the DNA. Seen here are roughly 39,000 clones, around 91% observed once, and the top ten hold more than 7.5%. The sequence was collected from a young man with active or convalescent COVID-19. The sequenced sample was peripheral blood. The chain couples TRBV15 to TRBJ1-2; TRBD1 agrees at 7 bases. The CDR3 DNA follows: TGTGCCACCAGCAGAGGAGGAGAAAAGGGGGCAAGTGGCTACACCTTC. It is translated as CATSRGGEKGASGYTF.